Listed below are T cell receptor beta chains from one sample, sequenced in a study of control samples from healthy donors and cancer patients. Generated by immunoSEQ multiplex PCR, the TCRdb table keeps only in-frame clones and is missing some. Of 400,000 to 450,000 clones listed, roughly 90% are singletons. The sample taken for sequencing was PBMCs. The source is a man aged 40-50 years with head and neck cancer. Both conserved end residues are part of each CDR3. The D gene is left open where the match is weak. Clone size is not always given. Where it is, it says once, few, many or a class for expanded clones.

TGTGCCAGCAGTGCCGACGGCTCAACTAATGAAAAACTGTTTTTT | CASSADGSTNEKLFF | . | TRBJ1-4 | TRBV25-1 | .
TGTGCCAGCTCTCCTCCTTCGAGGCAGCCGAGTGAGCAGTTCTTC | CASSPPSRQPSEQFF | . | TRBJ2-1 | TRBV18 | .
TGTGCCAGCACCGCATACAGCAACACTGAAGCTTTCTTT | CASTAYSNTEAFF | . | TRBJ1-1 | TRBV12-3/TRBV12-4 | .
TGTGCCAGCGGAAGGGCCCTCACCTATGGCTACACCTTC | CASGRALTYGYTF | . | TRBJ1-2 | TRBV2 | .
TGCGCCAGCAGCCATCTTACACAGAACTATGGCTACACCTTC | CASSHLTQNYGYTF | . | TRBJ1-2 | TRBV4-1 | .
TGCAGCGTGGGGGGAACCTACAATGAGCAGTTCTTC | CSVGGTYNEQFF | once | TRBJ2-1 | TRBV29-1 | .
TGTGCCAGCAGCTTAGTACTTGTGGCGGGAGGGAGCACAGATACGCAGTATTTT | CASSLVLVAGGSTDTQYF | few | TRBJ2-3 | TRBV11-2 | TRBD2
TGTGCCAGCAGTGAATTTCAGCTAGGGGCGGCCAAAAACATTCAGTACTTC | CASSEFQLGAAKNIQYF | . | TRBJ2-4 | TRBV25-1 | .
TGTGCCAGCAGCCAGCCCCGGGACGGCTCCTACGAGCAGTACTTC | CASSQPRDGSYEQYF | once | TRBJ2-7 | TRBV14 | .
TGTGCCAGCAGCTCGAGGGAGCGCACCTACTATGGCTACACCTTC | CASSSRERTYYGYTF | . | TRBJ1-2 | TRBV5-4 | .
TGTGCCACTGGACAGGGACGGAACACTGAAGCTTTCTTT | CATGQGRNTEAFF | once | TRBJ1-1 | TRBV15 | TRBD1
TGTGCCAGCAGTAGGGACAGTACCTACGAGCAGTACTTC | CASSRDSTYEQYF | . | TRBJ2-7 | TRBV6-2/TRBV6-3 | TRBD1
TGTGCCAGCAGCCAGGGACTAGCGGGGGGGTGGTCAGATACGCAGTATTTT | CASSQGLAGGWSDTQYF | . | TRBJ2-3 | TRBV7-9 | TRBD2
TGTGCCAGCAGCTTAGGGGCCCCTAGCGGGGGAGAGACCCAGTACTTC | CASSLGAPSGGETQYF | . | TRBJ2-5 | TRBV7-3 | TRBD2